Presented here are 27 T cell receptor beta chains from one specimen sequenced in a study of cytomegalovirus exposure and HLA in healthy donors. Primers: 60 Vbeta forward and 13 Jbeta reverse. Only in-frame clones appear in the TCRdb table, and some are missing; sequencing was by immunoSEQ multiplex PCR. The sample has about 200,000 clones; roughly 12% are singletons. The sequencing sample was made of PBMCs. All receptors derive from a man aged 45-65 years in good health and CMV-seropositive.

This clone was counted a few times. V usage is TRBV30 and J usage is TRBJ1-1; no firm D call. The germline gives CDR1 GTSNPN, CDR2 SVGIG (reference sequence). The CDR3 length is 11 residues. V was shortened by 4 bases and J by 1 base, with 4 bases between the two germline ends. The CDR3 loop is CAWTRNTEAFF. The CDR3 region has the DNA TGTGCCTGGACGCGGAACACTGAAGCTTTCTTT.

The chain carries TRBV6-1 and TRBJ2-3; D may be TRBD1 (6 bases). Germline V CDR1 and CDR2: MNHNS, SASEGT. CDR3 length: 17 amino acids. The V end was cut by 2 bases, the J end by 5 bases, with 20 bases between. The CDR3 DNA reads TGTGCCAGCAGTGAATACGGAGGACAGACGACGAGAGATACGCAGTATTTT. Translating it yields CASSEYGGQTTRDTQYF.

A few counts support this clone. J is TRBJ1-1 and V is TRBV5-1; D ambiguous. This CDR3 is built from 12 residues. CDR1 is SGHRS and CDR2 is YFSETQ in the germline V gene. V was pared by 0 bases and J by 11 bases, with 11 bases between. The CDR3 here is CASSLEGGRAFF. CDR3 DNA: TGCGCCAGCAGCTTGGAGGGTGGGAGGGCTTTCTTT.

The V gene is TRBV6-5, the J gene TRBJ1-6; 11 bases are shared with TRBD1. Germline-derived CDR1 and CDR2 are MNHEY and SVGAGI. The junction had 7 bases not matched to a gene; V was cut back by 4 bases and J by 8 bases. The CDR3 is 16 amino acids. In DNA form, the CDR3 reads TGTGCCAGCAGTTCACTACCGGGACAGGGGGATTCACCCCTCCACTTT. Protein product: CASSSLPGQGDSPLHF.

CDR3 DNA sequence: TGCAGCGTGGACAGGTTAGGCACCGGGGAGCTGTTTTTT. Translating it yields CSVDRLGTGELFF. This sequence joins TRBV29-1 and TRBJ2-2; 7 bases are a match to TRBD1. V was pared by 6 bases and J by 4 bases, with 5 bases of the junction left unmatched. The CDR3 loop spans 13 amino acids. CDR1 is SQVTM and CDR2 is ANQGSEA in the germline V gene.

This clone appeared a few times. The chain carries TRBV9 and TRBJ2-5; tentative D call: TRBD2 (5 bases). This CDR3 is built from 14 residues. CDR1 and CDR2 from the germline V gene are SGDLS and YYNGEE. Deletions cut 0 bases from V and 5 bases from J, with 11 bases between. The CDR3 protein is CASSVGPGMETQYF. In DNA, the CDR3 is TGTGCCAGCAGCGTAGGACCGGGGATGGAGACCCAGTACTTC.

The chain employs TRBV21-1 and TRBJ2-7; the table's D call of TRBD2 was not tested on the DNA. TRBV21-1 is a documented pseudogene. The CDR3 runs 14 residues. DNA for the CDR3: TGTGCCAGCAGCAAACCGGACTCATCCTACGAGCAGTACTTC. Translating gives CASSKPDSSYEQYF.

The chain carries TRBV27 and TRBJ2-1, with 7 bases lining up with TRBD2. V was clipped by 1 base and J by 6 bases; unmatched bases: 6. This CDR3 is built from 15 residues. CDR1 and CDR2 (germline): MNHEY, SMNVEV (reference sequence). The CDR3 nucleotides are TGTGCCAGCAGTTTATTTCTAGCGGTCGCCAATGAGCAGTTCTTC. Its protein product is CASSLFLAVANEQFF.

This clone occurred a few times. J is TRBJ2-5 and V is TRBV11-2, with 9 bases aligning to TRBD1. The CDR3 is 14 amino acids. Germline CDR1 and CDR2: SGHAT and FQNNGV. With 5 bases clipped from V and 4 bases from J, the junction kept 5 bases outside the gene matches. CDR3 nucleotide sequence: TGTGCCAGCAGCCCGACGGACAGGGGAGAGACCCAGTACTTC. Encoded protein: CASSPTDRGETQYF.

The chain uses TRBV9 and TRBJ2-5, with 8 bases lining up with TRBD2. Germline CDR1 and CDR2: SGDLS and YYNGEE. Unmatched junction bases numbered 11, after V lost 4 bases and J lost 0 bases. The CDR3 has 17 amino acids. The CDR3 bases are TGTGCCAGCAGCTTATCGGAGGTAGCGGGGTACCAAGAGACCCAGTACTTC. Translated, it gives CASSLSEVAGYQETQYF.

This clone has only a few counts. The V and J genes are TRBV6-1 and TRBJ2-4, with 16 bases matching TRBD2. This CDR3 has 16 amino acids. CDR1 is MNHNS and CDR2 is SASEGT in the germline V gene. J was trimmed by 9 bases and V by 4 bases; bases with no gene match: 6. DNA for the CDR3: TGTGCCAGCAGTGTGGGACTAGCGGGGGGGCGGGGCATTCAGTACTTC. The encoded protein is CASSVGLAGGRGIQYF.

This clone was detected only a few times. This chain uses TRBV5-1 with TRBJ2-1, with 10 bases identical to TRBD2. J gave up 0 bases and V 2 bases, and 2 bases lay outside the gene matches. Germline-derived CDR1 and CDR2 are SGHRS and YFSETQ. This CDR3 region has 16 residues. The CDR3 nucleotides are TGCGCCAGCAGCTTCTCTAGCGGGGGCTCCTACAATGAGCAGTTCTTC. It translates to CASSFSSGGSYNEQFF.

This rearrangement joins TRBV5-6 to TRBJ1-2; 7 bases are a match to TRBD1. From germline, CDR1 is SGHDT and CDR2 YYEEEE. Trimming removed 3 bases from V and 7 bases from J; junction bases left unmatched: 3. CDR3 length: 12 amino acids. CDR3 residues: CASSSHRGGYTF. The CDR3 region has the DNA TGTGCCAGCAGCTCCCACAGGGGTGGCTACACCTTC.

The sample holds a few counts of this clone. The V call is TRBV13, the J call TRBJ1-2; possibly TRBD1 for D (6 bases). With 5 bases removed from V and 8 bases from J, the gap between germline ends came to 21 bases. The CDR3 runs 15 residues. CDR1 and CDR2 from the germline V gene are PRHDT and FYEKMQ (reference sequence). CDR3 in amino acids: CASSPRAGAPGGYTF. The DNA of the CDR3 is TGTGCCAGCAGCCCCAGGGCGGGGGCGCCGGGGGGCTACACCTTC.

In its sample, this clone was seen a few times. The V call is TRBV5-1, the J call TRBJ2-3; TRBD2 aligns across 9 bases. CDR3 length: 16 amino acids. The J segment lost 3 bases and the V segment lost 3 bases, leaving 8 bases of the junction unmatched. Looked up from germline, CDR1 is SGHRS and CDR2 is YFSETQ. As DNA, the CDR3 is TGCGCCAGCAGCTCCGTAGCGGGGGCCCTAACAGATACGCAGTATTTT. Encoded protein: CASSSVAGALTDTQYF.

This clone was seen a few times. The chain is built from TRBV6-6 and TRBJ2-7, with D uncertain. Trimming stripped 7 bases from V and 1 base from J, with 11 bases between. The length of the CDR3 is 13 residues. Looked up from germline, CDR1 is MNHNY and CDR2 is SVGAGI (reference sequence). CDR3 residues: CASTMRVSYEQYF. As DNA, the CDR3 is TGTGCCAGCACCATGCGAGTATCCTACGAGCAGTACTTC.

CDR3 DNA: TGCAGCGTTGAGATTGGCAGGACTGATGGCTACACCTTC. It codes for CSVEIGRTDGYTF. The V gene is TRBV29-1, the J gene TRBJ1-2; the D is unclear. V was trimmed by 3 bases and J by 6 bases, leaving 14 bases between them. The CDR3 contains 13 residues. Germline V gene sequence: CDR1 SQVTM, CDR2 ANQGSEA. Drawing the rest from reference TRBV29-1 and TRBJ1-2, the complete variable domain is SAVISQKPSRDICQRGTSLTIQCQVDSQVTMMFWYRQQPGQSLTLIATANQGSEATYESGFVIDKFPISRPNLTFSTLTVSNMSPEDSSIYLCSVEIGRTDGYTFGSGTRLTVV.

The chain has TRBV5-1 and TRBJ2-1, with 8 bases aligning to TRBD2. There are 15 residues in the CDR3. Germline loops: CDR1 SGHRS, CDR2 YFSETQ. Germline trimming cut 0 bases from V and 4 bases from J; bases unmatched to any gene: 3. CDR3 coding DNA: TGCGCCAGCAGCTTGGACGGGGGGGCGTACAATGAGCAGTTCTTC. This codes for CASSLDGGAYNEQFF.

This clone was detected a few times. The chain has TRBV6-5 and TRBJ2-1, with D tentatively TRBD1 (6 bases). Deletions cut 4 bases from V and 15 bases from J, with 16 bases between. CDR1 and CDR2 from the germline V gene are MNHEY and SVGAGI. CDR3 length: 12 amino acids. CDR3 bases: TGTGCCAGCAGTTCCATAGACAGGCCCCCGTTCTTC. Protein product: CASSSIDRPPFF.

This clone was counted only a few times. This sample includes further DNA sequences coding for the same CDR3. This chain connects TRBV5-1 to TRBJ1-6, with TRBD1 matching over 7 bases. V shed 0 bases and J 7 bases; nucleotides not matched to a gene: 4. The CDR3 covers 15 residues. Germline CDR1 is SGHRS and CDR2 is YFSETQ. The CDR3 sequence: CASSLAGTDNSPLHF. CDR3 bases: TGCGCCAGCAGCTTGGCAGGGACAGACAATTCACCCCTCCACTTT.

This clone was observed a few times. The rearrangement joins TRBV12-5 to TRBJ1-5, with D tentatively TRBD1 (5 bases). The CDR3 is 16 residues long. V was shortened by 0 bases and J by 3 bases, with 12 bases between the two germline ends. The V gene's germline CDR1 is LGHNT and CDR2 FRNRAP. The CDR3 DNA is TGTGCTAGTGGTTTGGTAGGCAGGGCCATCAATCAGCCCCAGCATTTT. Encoded protein: CASGLVGRAINQPQHF.

About this clone: Only one base separates this from a far larger clonotype, so it likely reflects a read error. Distinct nucleotide sequences in the sample also encode this CDR3. The rearrangement uses TRBV11-2 and TRBJ2-7, with 8 bases aligning to TRBD1. The CDR3 totals 11 residues. Germline V gene lookup returns CDR1 SGHAT and CDR2 FQNNGV. CDR3 loop: CASSSQGAQYF. For the CDR3, the DNA is TGTGCAAGCAGCTCCCAGGGGGCGCAGTACTTC.

This clone was observed a single time. V usage is TRBV7-8 and J usage is TRBJ2-7; 14 bases match TRBD2. The germline V gene encodes CDR1 SGHVS and CDR2 FQNEAQ. Trimming removed 1 base from V and 3 bases from J; junction bases left unmatched: 8. The CDR3 loop spans 18 amino acids. The CDR3 nucleotides are TGTGCCAGCAGCTTAGTCTTTAGGGGACTAGCGGGGGACTACGAGCAGTACTTC. It encodes CASSLVFRGLAGDYEQYF.

The V call is TRBV28, the J call TRBJ1-6; D gene unclear. Trimming cost V 1 base and J 9 bases, with 10 bases left between them. From germline, CDR1 is MDHEN and CDR2 SYDVKM. There are 14 residues in the CDR3. CDR3 in DNA: TGTGCCAGCAGTTTATTCCGGGAATCTTCACCCCTCCACTTT. Translating it yields CASSLFRESSPLHF.

The chain recombines TRBV5-1 with TRBJ2-1; D might be TRBD2 (5 bases). The CDR3 consists of 17 residues. Trimming stripped 3 bases from V and 5 bases from J, with 21 bases between. Germline CDR1 SGHRS, CDR2 YFSETQ. CDR3 amino acids: CASSSLRRAVKNNEQFF. CDR3 coding DNA: TGCGCCAGCAGCTCTTTGCGGCGGGCGGTTAAAAACAATGAGCAGTTCTTC.

A few counts support this clone. The rearrangement links TRBV28 to TRBJ1-1; tentative D call: TRBD1 (5 bases). The CDR3 extends over 14 amino acids. Trimming stripped 5 bases from V and 2 bases from J, with 12 bases between. Germline-derived CDR1 and CDR2 are MDHEN and SYDVKM. The CDR3 region is CASSPGHTNTEAFF. CDR3 in DNA: TGTGCCAGCAGTCCCGGACACACAAACACTGAAGCTTTCTTT.

The table lists this clone with a few counts. The gene calls are TRBV7-3 and TRBJ2-3, with 11 bases identical to TRBD2. Trimming at V came to 6 bases and at J to 4 bases, leaving 0 bases not matched to a gene. This CDR3 is 13 amino acids long. In germline, CDR1 is SGHTA, CDR2 FQGTGA. The CDR3 coding sequence is TGTGCCAGCAGTAGCGGGGGGGCAGATACGCAGTATTTT. As protein: CASSSGGADTQYF.